A single sample gave rise to the 25 T cell receptor beta chains below, sequenced in a study of T cells in Graves' hyperthyroidism and ophthalmopathy. Amplified TCR beta CDR3 regions came from RNA transcripts. TCR CDR3 underwent first-round RT-PCR with the HTBI primer set. MiXCR, run by TCRdb on the multiplex PCR reads, gives a single entry per CDR3 protein. The data show over 700,000 distinct CDR3 sequences, approximately 36% seen once. Sequencing was performed on blood. Receptors originate from a woman aged 40 to 50 with Graves' hyperthyroidism.

The chain couples TRBV28 to TRBJ1-6, with D unresolved. The V end lost 6 bases, the J end lost 14 bases, and 14 bases lay between the germline ends. Germline CDR1 is MDHEN and CDR2 is SYDVKM. There are 12 residues in the CDR3. CDR3 sequence reads: CASREGRQALHF. CDR3 nucleotide sequence: TGTGCCAGCAGGGAAGGGAGGCAGGCCCTCCACTTT.

This clonotype came up a few times. The rearrangement uses TRBV12-3 or TRBV12-4 and TRBJ1-1, with a possible D match to TRBD1 (5 bases). The CDR3 extends over 15 amino acids. Trimming pared 3 bases from V and 1 base from J, leaving 12 bases between. This CDR3 is CASSFGAGSNTEAFF. CDR3 sequence (DNA): TGTGCCAGCAGTTTTGGCGCAGGGTCGAACACTGAAGCTTTCTTT.

The CDR3 DNA reads as TGTGCCAGCAGCTTCTCCGTTCGGACCTCTGATGAAGCTTTCTTT. It translates to CASSFSVRTSDEAFF. The V call is TRBV7-9, the J call TRBJ1-1; no firm D call. The CDR3 spans 15 residues. The germline gives CDR1 SEHNR, CDR2 FQNEAQ (reference sequence). Trimming stripped 3 bases from V and 7 bases from J, with 18 bases between. Using reference TRBV7-9 and TRBJ1-1 for the parts outside the CDR3, the full variable domain is DTGVSQNPRHKITKRGQNVTFRCDPISEHNRLYWYRQTLGQGPEFLTYFQNEAQLEKSRLLSDRFSAERPKGSFSTLEIQRTEQGDSAMYLCASSFSVRTSDEAFFGQGTRLTVV.

This clonotype was counted between two and nine times. J is TRBJ2-7 and V is TRBV7-9; 7 nucleotides match TRBD1. V was pared by 5 bases and J by 2 bases, with 15 bases of the junction left unmatched. This CDR3 spans 17 amino acids. Germline V gene data show CDR1 as SEHNR and CDR2 as FQNEAQ (reference sequence). The CDR3 reads CASSPPEDRVKTYEQYF. CDR3 nucleotide sequence: TGTGCCAGCAGCCCCCCGGAAGACAGGGTTAAAACCTACGAGCAGTACTTC.

Worth noting for this clonotype: A much larger clone differs from this one at a single base, so this may be a read error. The gene calls are TRBV7-9 and TRBJ2-2; D gene uncertain. The germline CDR1 and CDR2 sequences are SEHNR and FQNEAQ (reference sequence). The V and J ends lost 5 bases and 9 bases respectively, with 16 bases between them. The CDR3 runs 14 residues. CDR3: CASSKQGFPRELFF. The CDR3 nucleotides read TGTGCCAGCAGCAAGCAAGGGTTCCCCAGGGAGCTGTTTTTT.

The V call is TRBV12-5, the J call TRBJ2-6; TRBD1 agrees at 7 bases. This CDR3 spans 15 amino acids. Trimming took 5 bases from V and 3 from J; bases not matched to a gene: 4. Germline loops: CDR1 LGHNT, CDR2 FRNRAP. CDR3 sequence: CASGPGTVGANVLTF. The CDR3 nucleotides are TGTGCTAGTGGTCCCGGGACAGTTGGGGCCAACGTCCTGACTTTC. Full variable domain (rest looked up from reference TRBV12-5 and TRBJ2-6): DARVTQTPRHKVTEMGQEVTMRCQPILGHNTVFWYRQTMMQGLELLAYFRNRAPLDDSGMPKDRFSAEMPDATLATLKIQPSEPRDSAVYFCASGPGTVGANVLTFGAGSRLTVL.

The chain joins TRBV6-2 or TRBV6-3 to TRBJ2-2; TRBD2 agrees at 9 bases. The CDR3 contains 19 residues. V trimming: 8 bases; J trimming: 8 bases; junction bases outside the gene matches: 24. Germline values: CDR1 MNHEY, CDR2 SVGEGT. The CDR3 region has the DNA TGTGCCAGCGGCACACAATGGATTGGACTAGCGATCCACGGAGGGGAGCTGTTTTTT. Translating gives CASGTQWIGLAIHGGELFF.

This clonotype occurred many times. This sequence joins TRBV2 and TRBJ2-2; 9 positions match TRBD2. Germline loops: CDR1 SNHLY, CDR2 FYNNEI. The CDR3 consists of 15 residues. With 8 bases clipped from V and 3 bases from J, the junction kept 7 bases outside the gene matches. CDR3 loop: CASVLRGGDTGELFF. CDR3 nucleotide sequence: TGTGCCAGCGTTCTTCGCGGGGGGGACACCGGGGAGCTGTTTTTT.

This clonotype was detected only once. The chain combines TRBV24-1 with TRBJ2-5, with 8 bases aligning to TRBD1. Unmatched junction bases numbered 10, after V lost 6 bases and J lost 5 bases. Germline V lookup: CDR1 KGHDR, CDR2 SFDVKD. The CDR3 loop spans 15 amino acids. Here the CDR3 DNA reads TGTGCCACCAGTTTAGGCACAGGGGGGTGGGAGACCCAGTACTTC. It is translated as CATSLGTGGWETQYF.

This chain connects TRBV20-1 to TRBJ2-5; 7 bases line up with TRBD2. Germline V gene sequence: CDR1 DFQATT, CDR2 SNEGSKA (reference sequence). This CDR3 comprises 17 residues. Germline trimming cut 5 bases from V and 1 base from J; bases unmatched to any gene: 16. The CDR3 protein is CSASDREGLVPQETQYF. Written as DNA, the CDR3 is TGCAGTGCTTCCGACCGTGAAGGACTAGTCCCCCAAGAGACCCAGTACTTC.

J is TRBJ1-3 and V is TRBV5-1; possibly TRBD1 for D (5 bases). Trimming pared 4 bases from V and 0 bases from J, leaving 11 bases between. Germline assignment: CDR1 SGHRS and CDR2 YFSETQ. The CDR3 length is 15 residues. The CDR3 coding sequence is TGCGCCAGCAGCCCTGAGGGGTACTCTGGAAACACCATATATTTT. Amino acid sequence: CASSPEGYSGNTIYF. The whole variable domain, filled in from reference TRBV5-1 and TRBJ1-3, reads KAGVTQTPRYLIKTRGQQVTLSCSPISGHRSVSWYQQTPGQGLQFLFEYFSETQRNKGNFPGRFSGRQFSNSRSEMNVSTLELGDSALYLCASSPEGYSGNTIYFGEGSWLTVV.

The gene calls are TRBV7-2 and TRBJ1-1; TRBD1 might be the D (6 bases). V lost 4 bases, J lost 7 bases, and 16 bases lay in between. Looked up from germline, CDR1 is SGHTA and CDR2 is FQGNSA. There are 14 residues in the CDR3. CDR3 protein: CASSYRVGGFEAFF. The DNA of the CDR3 is TGTGCCAGCAGCTACAGGGTAGGGGGATTTGAAGCTTTCTTT. The variable domain in full, with the rest retrieved from reference TRBV7-2 and TRBJ1-1, is GAGVSQSPSNKVTEKGKDVELRCDPISGHTALYWYRQSLGQGLEFLIYFQGNSAPDKSGLPSDRFSAERTGGSVSTLTIQRTQQEDSAVYLCASSYRVGGFEAFFGQGTRLTVV.

V gene TRBV12-3 or TRBV12-4 combines with J gene TRBJ1-2; D is perhaps TRBD1 (5 bases). V lost 5 bases to trimming and J lost 8 bases, with 21 bases between them. CDR3 length: 15 amino acids. The CDR3 coding sequence is TGTGCCAGCAGTCGGGACCGATCGTCGCGGGGAGGCTACACCTTC. It translates to CASSRDRSSRGGYTF.

In this sample, this clonotype turned up many times. The junction departs from germline at one end; a sequencing error may be responsible. This rearrangement joins TRBV7-7 to TRBJ2-2; 12 bases match TRBD2. The CDR3 totals 16 residues. From germline, CDR1 is SSHAT and CDR2 FNYEAQ (reference sequence). CDR3 in DNA: TGTGCTAGCAGCTCGACTAGCGGGGGACAGTCCGGGGAGCTGTTTTTT. Its translation: CASSSTSGGQSGELFF.

In this sample, this clonotype turned up once. A much bigger clone sits one base away, suggesting this may be a read error. Because it lacks the conserved phenylalanine or tryptophan at the end, this CDR3 is likely a read error. This chain links TRBV19 with TRBJ1-1; the D is unclear. CDR1 LNHDA and CDR2 SQIVND come from the germline V gene (reference sequence). The V and J ends lost 5 bases and 5 bases respectively, with 12 bases between them. The CDR3 runs 13 residues. The CDR3 spells CASSVGGITEAFL. The CDR3 nucleotides are TGTGCCAGTAGTGTCGGTGGGATAACTGAAGCTTTCCTT.

The rearrangement uses TRBV20-1 and TRBJ2-5; 9 positions match TRBD2. Trimming removed 4 bases from V and 6 bases from J; junction bases left unmatched: 18. CDR3 length: 17 residues. CDR1 and CDR2 from the germline V gene are DFQATT and SNEGSKA (reference sequence). CDR3 DNA sequence: TGCAGTGCTATGGGGCTAGCGGGGTTCGGGAAAAGGAAGACCCAGTACTTC. It encodes CSAMGLAGFGKRKTQYF.

This clonotype occurred many times. Here the CDR3 DNA reads TGTGCCAGCAGCAAACAGGGTACAGGCTCTAGCAATCAGCCCCAGCATTTT. Amino acids: CASSKQGTGSSNQPQHF. This rearrangement joins TRBV4-2 to TRBJ1-5; tentatively, D is TRBD1 (6 bases). Trimming removed 5 bases at V and 0 bases at J, with 17 bases between. This CDR3 region has 17 residues. Germline values: CDR1 LGHNA, CDR2 YNFKEQ.

V usage is TRBV19 and J usage is TRBJ2-7; tentatively, D is TRBD2 (5 bases). The V end lost 5 bases, the J end lost 0 bases, and 11 bases lay between the germline ends. Germline assignment: CDR1 LNHDA and CDR2 SQIVND (reference sequence). This CDR3 region has 14 residues. For the CDR3, the DNA is TGTGCCAGTAGTCCAGTGGGGAGCTCCTACGAGCAGTACTTC. Protein sequence: CASSPVGSSYEQYF.

This clonotype was seen a few times. The J gene is TRBJ1-4, the V gene TRBV20-1; tentative D call: TRBD1 (5 bases). Deletions cut 6 bases from V and 5 bases from J, with 13 bases between. Germline V gives CDR1 DFQATT, CDR2 SNEGSKA (reference sequence). This CDR3 has 13 amino acids. CDR3 sequence reads: CSAPGGGNEKLFF. The DNA for the CDR3 is TGCAGTGCCCCTGGGGGGGGAAATGAAAAACTGTTTTTT.

This clonotype has ten or more counts. CDR3 sequence: CATSRSGTGYGYTF. The CDR3 DNA follows: TGTGCCACCAGCAGATCCGGGACCGGCTATGGCTACACCTTC. The genes are TRBV15 and TRBJ1-2; TRBD1 is a possible D gene (5 bases). Germline values: CDR1 LNHNV, CDR2 YYDKDF (reference sequence). This CDR3 comprises 14 residues. Trimming shortened V by 2 bases and J by 4 bases, and 11 bases separated the two germline ends.

This clonotype came up many times. The chain combines TRBV7-9 with TRBJ1-2; 8 nucleotides align to TRBD1. Germline V gene sequence: CDR1 SEHNR, CDR2 FQNEAQ (reference sequence). Trimming at V came to 4 bases and at J to 6 bases, leaving 7 bases not matched to a gene. The CDR3 length is 14 residues. This CDR3 is CASSYNDRGHGYTF. The CDR3 DNA reads TGTGCCAGCAGCTATAATGACAGGGGTCATGGCTACACCTTC.

This clonotype has at least ten counts. The chain recombines TRBV12-3 or TRBV12-4 with TRBJ2-5; D may be TRBD1 or TRBD2 (5 bases each). The CDR3 extends over 13 amino acids. V was clipped by 6 bases and J by 5 bases, with 13 bases between them. CDR3 amino acids: CASRGQGEETQYF. The DNA for the CDR3 is TGTGCCAGCAGGGGCCAAGGGGAGGAGACCCAGTACTTC.

The V and J genes are TRBV4-1 and TRBJ1-1, with D perhaps matching TRBD1 (5 bases). The CDR3 runs 15 residues. Trimming removed 1 base at V and 2 bases at J, with 11 bases between. Germline V gene data show CDR1 as MGHRA and CDR2 as YSYEKL. In DNA form, the CDR3 reads TGCGCCAGCAGCCAAGTAATGGGGCGAAACACTGAAGCTTTCTTT. Translating it yields CASSQVMGRNTEAFF.

V and J are TRBV5-1 and TRBJ1-5; possible D gene TRBD1, 5 bases. Germline V lookup: CDR1 SGHRS, CDR2 YFSETQ. CDR3 length equals 16 residues. V was trimmed by 4 bases and J by 3 bases, leaving 17 bases between them. Here the CDR3 reads CASSPGPTPTNQPQHF. In DNA form, the CDR3 reads TGCGCCAGCAGCCCGGGACCGACGCCCACCAATCAGCCCCAGCATTTT.

This clonotype has ten or more counts. This sequence joins TRBV29-1 and TRBJ1-2; D remains unclear. CDR1 SQVTM and CDR2 ANQGSEA come from the germline V gene. The germline V and J ends were trimmed by 4 bases and 2 bases, with 8 bases remaining between them. This CDR3 has 12 amino acids. The DNA of the CDR3 is TGCAGCGTTGTGGCAGCGAACTATGGCTACACCTTC. This sequence encodes CSVVAANYGYTF.